The next 26 T cell receptor beta chains were all read from a single sample in a study of cytotoxic CD8 clonotypes in ibrutinib-treated CLL. The repertoire was sequenced with immunoSEQ multiplex PCR; TCRdb's copy has only in-frame clones and lacks some. The sample has about 17,000 clones, 55% to 80% seen once. The material was PBMCs, obtained after 12 months of ibrutinib treatment. These receptors originate from a human donor with chronic lymphocytic leukemia.

V is TRBV11-2 and J is TRBJ1-1; D unresolved. With 6 bases removed from V and 5 bases from J, the gap between germline ends came to 7 bases. CDR3 length: 11 residues. Germline-derived CDR1 and CDR2 are SGHAT and FQNNGV. The CDR3 is CASRSYTEAFF. The CDR3 nucleotides read TGTGCCAGCAGAAGCTATACTGAAGCTTTCTTT. The entire variable domain, with the rest obtained from reference TRBV11-2 and TRBJ1-1, is as follows: EAGVAQSPRYKIIEKRQSVAFWCNPISGHATLYWYQQILGQGPKLLIQFQNNGVVDDSQLPKDRFSAERLKGVDSTLKIQPAKLEDSAVYLCASRSYTEAFFGQGTRLTVV.

The chain combines TRBV9 with TRBJ2-1; 10 positions match TRBD2. The V and J ends lost 0 bases and 4 bases, in that order; junction bases with no gene match: 4. The CDR3 is 16 residues long. Looked up from germline, CDR1 is SGDLS and CDR2 is YYNGEE. The CDR3 DNA follows: TGTGCCAGCAGCGTAGATGAGCGGGAGGGTTACAATGAGCAGTTCTTC. Encoded protein: CASSVDEREGYNEQFF.

This sequence joins TRBV19 and TRBJ2-7; D is tentatively TRBD1 or TRBD2 (6 bases each). The CDR3 consists of 13 residues. V was shortened by 4 bases and J by 6 bases, with 13 bases between the two germline ends. CDR1 LNHDA and CDR2 SQIVND come from the germline V gene (reference sequence). CDR3 residues: CASSSVSGAEQYF. DNA of the CDR3: TGTGCCAGTAGTAGTGTCTCGGGGGCCGAGCAGTACTTC.

V usage is TRBV30 and J usage is TRBJ1-2; D is uncertain. The CDR3 is 14 amino acids. The germline V gene has CDR1 GTSNPN and CDR2 SVGIG (reference sequence). The V end lost 0 bases, the J end lost 4 bases, and 12 bases lay between the germline ends. CDR3 DNA: TGTGCCTGGAGTGTACTTAGGACGGCCTATGGCTACACCTTC. This codes for CAWSVLRTAYGYTF.

This chain connects TRBV9 to TRBJ1-1; the D gene is possibly TRBD1 (6 bases). Germline-derived CDR1 and CDR2 are SGDLS and YYNGEE. CDR3 length: 16 residues. Trimming cost V 3 bases and J 5 bases, with 20 bases left between them. CDR3 loop: CASSEGNRAPGTEAFF. The CDR3 DNA reads TGTGCCAGCAGCGAGGGGAACAGGGCCCCTGGGACTGAAGCTTTCTTT.

The chain has TRBV28 and TRBJ2-5; 9 bases align to TRBD1. J gave up 1 base and V 7 bases, and 7 bases lay outside the gene matches. Germline V gene sequence: CDR1 MDHEN, CDR2 SYDVKM. The CDR3 is 15 residues long. The CDR3 nucleotides read TGTGCCAGCACCCCGGGACAGGGCTTCCAAGAGACCCAGTACTTC. It translates to CASTPGQGFQETQYF.

This clone was counted only a few times. V usage is TRBV6-4 and J usage is TRBJ2-2; 9 bases line up with TRBD1. The CDR3 covers 18 residues. Germline assignment: CDR1 MRHNA and CDR2 SNTAGT. V lost 7 bases to trimming and J lost 0 bases; unmatched junction nucleotides: 12. CDR3 in amino acids: CASTNAGTGIPNTGELFF. The CDR3 DNA sequence: TGTGCCAGCACCAACGCCGGGACAGGGATTCCGAACACCGGGGAGCTGTTTTTT.

CDR3 sequence reads: CASSSQSDTEAFF. DNA for the CDR3: TGTGCCAGTAGTTCCCAATCGGACACTGAAGCTTTCTTT. The genes are TRBV19 and TRBJ1-1; no clear D. The CDR3 loop spans 13 amino acids. CDR1 is LNHDA and CDR2 is SQIVND in the germline V gene (reference sequence). V was clipped by 5 bases and J by 3 bases, with 10 bases between them.

The chain recombines TRBV30 with TRBJ1-1; D call uncertain. The CDR3 sequence is 15 residues long. Germline assignment: CDR1 GTSNPN and CDR2 SVGIG (reference sequence). The V gene lost 2 bases and the J gene lost 3 bases, with 16 bases spanning the gap. DNA of the CDR3: TGTGCCTGGAGTCCCCCGACGGCACTGGACACTGAAGCTTTCTTT. This encodes CAWSPPTALDTEAFF.

This rearrangement joins TRBV7-2 to TRBJ2-5, with D possibly matching TRBD2 (6 bases). The CDR3 loop spans 14 amino acids. V lost 4 bases and J lost 2, with 11 bases in between. CDR1 and CDR2 from the germline V gene are SGHTA and FQGNSA. The CDR3 spells CASSSGTLQETQYF. The CDR3 bases are TGTGCCAGCAGCTCGGGGACTCTTCAAGAGACCCAGTACTTC.

The chain has TRBV6-4 and TRBJ2-6, with D uncertain. This CDR3 contains 15 residues. Germline values: CDR1 MRHNA, CDR2 SNTAGT. V was clipped by 0 bases and J by 0 bases, with 3 bases between them. CDR3 in DNA: TGTGCCAGCAGTGACTCTGGCTCTGGGGCCAACGTCCTGACTTTC. This codes for CASSDSGSGANVLTF.

Here the CDR3 reads CASSSFRENEQFF. The CDR3 DNA follows: TGTGCCAGCAGTTCCTTTCGGGAGAATGAGCAGTTCTTC. The chain joins TRBV6-8 to TRBJ2-1; the D gene is possibly TRBD2 (6 bases). This CDR3 is built from 13 residues. Germline V gene lookup returns CDR1 MNHGY and CDR2 SAAAGT. V was clipped by 4 bases and J by 7 bases, with 11 bases between them.

By its share, this clone is medium-sized. The genes are TRBV6-5 and TRBJ2-2, with TRBD2 as a possible D gene (6 bases). The CDR3 is 14 residues long. The V gene lost 7 bases and the J gene lost 4 bases, with 13 bases spanning the gap. Germline loops: CDR1 MNHEY, CDR2 SVGAGI. The CDR3 spells CASMVSGATGELFF. The CDR3 bases are TGTGCCAGCATGGTTAGCGGCGCCACCGGGGAGCTGTTTTTT.

This clone was seen only once. This chain connects TRBV30 to TRBJ2-6, with D perhaps given as TRBD1 or TRBD2 (6 bases each). The V and J ends lost 2 bases and 4 bases respectively, with 9 bases between them. Germline V gene data show CDR1 as GTSNPN and CDR2 as SVGIG (reference sequence). The CDR3 is 14 amino acids. The chain's CDR3 is CAWSRGAGANVLTF. DNA for the CDR3: TGTGCCTGGAGTAGGGGGGCCGGGGCCAACGTCCTGACTTTC.

The rearrangement uses TRBV29-1 and TRBJ2-1, with a weak D call TRBD1 (5 bases). Trimming took off 0 bases at V and 6 bases at J, with 12 bases between the two ends. The CDR3 totals 14 residues. Looked up from germline, CDR1 is SQVTM and CDR2 is ANQGSEA. The CDR3 sequence is CSVEDLARGNEQFF. CDR3 coding DNA: TGCAGCGTTGAAGACCTGGCTAGGGGCAATGAGCAGTTCTTC.

The rearrangement links TRBV29-1 to TRBJ2-7; TRBD2 agrees at 8 bases. The CDR3 sequence is 12 residues long. Germline V CDR1 and CDR2: SQVTM, ANQGSEA. This chain's CDR3 is CSSKSGSGEQYF. CDR3 coding DNA: TGCAGTTCAAAAAGCGGGAGCGGCGAGCAGTACTTC.

In its sample, this clone was seen once. This chain links TRBV7-6 with TRBJ2-7; D unresolved. The CDR3 extends over 13 amino acids. V was clipped by 5 bases and J by 6 bases, with 14 bases between them. Germline V gene data show CDR1 as SGHVS and CDR2 as FNYEAQ. CDR3 DNA sequence: TGTGCCAGCAGCCCCTCTTTACGTGGCGAGCAGTACTTC. It encodes CASSPSLRGEQYF.

Here the CDR3 reads CASSLVVDLTGELFF. The CDR3 DNA sequence: TGCGCCAGCAGCTTGGTCGTCGACCTCACCGGGGAGCTGTTTTTT. V usage is TRBV5-1 and J usage is TRBJ2-2; D remains ambiguous. The V end lost 0 bases, the J end lost 4 bases, and 10 bases lay between the germline ends. The CDR3 extends over 15 amino acids. Germline assignment: CDR1 SGHRS and CDR2 YFSETQ.

The chain carries TRBV19 and TRBJ2-5; D uncertain. Trimming took off 5 bases at V and 2 bases at J, with 9 bases between the two ends. The CDR3 has 13 residues. Germline lookup yields CDR1 LNHDA and CDR2 SQIVND (reference sequence). This CDR3 reads CASSLTPQETQYF. In DNA form, the CDR3 reads TGTGCCAGTAGTCTCACACCTCAAGAGACCCAGTACTTC.

The chain is built from TRBV7-3 and TRBJ1-2, with D hard to call. This CDR3 has 13 residues. V lost 2 bases to trimming and J lost 4 bases, with 8 bases between them. Germline values: CDR1 SGHTA, CDR2 FQGTGA. The CDR3: CASSLDESYGYTF. CDR3 DNA sequence: TGTGCCAGCAGCTTAGATGAGTCCTATGGCTACACCTTC.

The J gene is TRBJ1-2, the V gene TRBV28; a possible D gene is TRBD1 (5 bases). The CDR3 spans 15 residues. The germline CDR1 and CDR2 sequences are MDHEN and SYDVKM. Trimming removed 7 bases from V and 5 bases from J, with 20 bases in between. DNA for the CDR3: TGTGCCAGCAATGGGGCGGCAGGGTACGGGTATGGCTACACCTTC. Amino acid sequence: CASNGAAGYGYGYTF.

V and J are TRBV5-1 and TRBJ2-7; D is possibly TRBD2 (5 bases). Germline V gives CDR1 SGHRS, CDR2 YFSETQ. The CDR3 is made up of 15 amino acids. Trimming stripped 0 bases from V and 5 bases from J, with 15 bases between. The DNA of the CDR3 is TGCGCCAGCAGCTTGGTTTGGGCGGGTCCACACGAGCAGTACTTC. Translation gives CASSLVWAGPHEQYF.

The chain recombines TRBV5-8 with TRBJ2-3; 9 bases are shared with TRBD2. The germline V gene encodes CDR1 SGHTS and CDR2 YDEGEE. CDR3 length: 18 residues. Trimming removed 4 bases from V and 2 bases from J; junction bases left unmatched: 14. The CDR3 sequence: CASSLKPGLAANTDTQYF. CDR3 DNA: TGTGCCAGCAGCCTAAAACCGGGACTAGCAGCAAACACAGATACGCAGTATTTT.

This clone was seen a handful of times. The J gene is TRBJ1-2, the V gene TRBV7-8; D remains ambiguous. CDR3 length: 14 amino acids. Trimming stripped 1 base from V and 7 bases from J, with 13 bases between. Germline CDR1 SGHVS, CDR2 FQNEAQ. DNA for the CDR3: TGTGCCAGCAGCTTAGATCGGACGTCTAGTGGCTACACCTTC. It yields the protein CASSLDRTSSGYTF.

This clone came up a few times. The chain couples TRBV21-1 to TRBJ2-5; TRBD2 is the table's D call, not checked against the DNA. TRBV21-1 is marked as a pseudogene. This CDR3 has 11 residues. The CDR3 region has the DNA TGTGCCAGCAGCAAGTCTCCTTTTCGGTACTTC. Translation gives CASSKSPFRYF.

This chain joins TRBV6-5 and TRBJ2-7, with D uncertain. The CDR3 is 11 residues long. Trimming cost V 2 bases and J 6 bases, with 5 bases left between them. The V gene's germline CDR1 is MNHEY and CDR2 SVGAGI. The chain's CDR3 is CASSYVGEQYF. In DNA, the CDR3 is TGTGCCAGCAGTTACGTTGGCGAGCAGTACTTC.